One sample yielded the 3 T cell receptor beta chains listed below, sequenced in a study of T-cell reconstitution after alpha-beta-depleted transplantation in children. Unique molecular identifiers were built into the TCRbeta library. From the PCR reads, TCRdb called clonotypes with MiXCR, one entry per CDR3 protein. This table holds about 980,000 distinct CDR3 sequences, roughly 29% found once. The sample consisted of PBMCs, mostly from graft donor cells, taken 360 days after TCRalphabeta/CD19-depleted stem cell transplant. These receptor sequences come from a boy younger than two who had a stem cell transplant for SCID, so the T cells may come from the graft donor.

The V and J genes are TRBV27 and TRBJ2-7, with 8 bases lining up with TRBD1. Germline CDR1 MNHEY, CDR2 SMNVEV (reference sequence). Trimming at V came to 1 base and at J to 7 bases, leaving 9 bases not matched to a gene. The CDR3 runs 15 residues. CDR3 in amino acids: CASSLLRPGGGEQYF. In DNA, the CDR3 is TGTGCCAGCAGTTTATTACGGCCAGGGGGCGGGGAGCAGTACTTC.

V is TRBV7-9 and J is TRBJ2-1; D call uncertain. V lost 5 bases and J lost 4, with 9 bases in between. Germline V gives CDR1 SEHNR, CDR2 FQNEAQ (reference sequence). There are 13 residues in the CDR3. The CDR3 coding sequence is TGTGCCAGCAGCCCGTCCCCGTACAATGAGCAGTTCTTC. It codes for CASSPSPYNEQFF.

This clonotype came up a few times. The chain links TRBV25-1 to TRBJ2-1, with 7 positions matching TRBD1. V shed 7 bases, J shed 7 bases, and the junction held 10 bases outside the gene matches. Germline V gene sequence: CDR1 MGHDK, CDR2 SYGVNS. CDR3 size: 14 residues. As DNA, the CDR3 is TGTGCCAGCACTCGACAGGGCAGGGGGAATGAGCAGTTCTTC. Translated, it gives CASTRQGRGNEQFF.